The 27 T cell receptor beta chains below all came from one sample that was sequenced in a study of post-analysis software for immune sequencing data. Antigens of these TCRs are unknown. Notes on the study in general: Included in a set of roughly five TRBV segments more frequent in patients than controls were TRBV5-6, TRBV5-1 and TRBV20-1.

The TCR beta cDNA libraries contained unique molecular identifiers. TCRdb analysed the PCR reads with MiXCR anew, one entry per CDR3 protein. Among 350,000 to 450,000 distinct CDR3 sequences listed, 39% were seen once. The sequenced sample was blood. Every receptor here comes from a girl aged 2-10 years with multiple sclerosis.

V is TRBV6-1 and J is TRBJ1-2; perhaps TRBD1 as D (6 bases). This CDR3 has 15 residues. Germline values: CDR1 MNHNS, CDR2 SASEGT. Trimming removed 0 bases from V and 4 bases from J, with 12 bases in between. CDR3 sequence (DNA): TGTGCCAGCAGTGAAGCGCTTCAGGGGACCTATGGCTACACCTTC. Translated: CASSEALQGTYGYTF.

The chain combines TRBV20-1 with TRBJ1-2, with D unclear. Trimming took 3 bases from V and 4 from J, leaving 18 bases between them. Germline V lookup: CDR1 DFQATT, CDR2 SNEGSKA (reference sequence). There are 15 residues in the CDR3. The CDR3 reads CSARGTRETFYGYTF. The CDR3 bases are TGCAGTGCTAGGGGAACCCGAGAGACCTTCTATGGCTACACCTTC.

This clonotype was detected a few times. The chain couples TRBV12-5 to TRBJ1-2; D not certain. CDR1 is LGHNT and CDR2 is FRNRAP in the germline V gene. The CDR3 consists of 11 residues. Trimming removed 6 bases from V and 8 bases from J, with 10 bases in between. CDR3 nucleotides: TGTGCTAGTGGCCTCCCCTGGGGCTACACCTTC. This translates into CASGLPWGYTF.

The V gene is TRBV6-1, the J gene TRBJ2-5, with 8 positions matching TRBD2. The ends lost 6 bases at V and 4 bases at J; junction bases unmatched: 22. This CDR3 contains 19 residues. Germline CDR1 reads MNHNS; CDR2 reads SASEGT. In DNA form, the CDR3 reads TGTGCCAGCAGGAAGGGACCTTACCTAGGTAGCGGGGTCTCAGAGACCCAGTACTTC. It codes for CASRKGPYLGSGVSETQYF.

This clonotype was seen only a few times. This chain uses TRBV25-1 with TRBJ2-3; TRBD2 aligns across 12 bases. From germline, CDR1 is MGHDK and CDR2 SYGVNS. Germline trimming cut 7 bases from V and 1 base from J; bases unmatched to any gene: 6. The CDR3 is 16 amino acids. Here the CDR3 reads CASTSSGRAGTDTQYF. CDR3 nucleotide sequence: TGTGCCAGCACCTCTAGCGGGAGGGCCGGCACAGATACGCAGTATTTT.

This clonotype was detected only a few times. The chain combines TRBV2 with TRBJ2-4; 7 bases are a match to TRBD2. There are 13 residues in the CDR3. Germline V gives CDR1 SNHLY, CDR2 FYNNEI. The J segment lost 4 bases and the V segment lost 8 bases, leaving 5 bases of the junction unmatched. CDR3 bases: TGTGCCAGCGGGGAGGGGCAGAAAAACATTCAGTACTTC. Residues: CASGEGQKNIQYF. The full variable domain, completed using reference TRBV2 and TRBJ2-4, is EPEVTQTPSHQVTQMGQEVILRCVPISNHLYFYWYRQILGQKVEFLVSFYNNEISEKSEIFDDQFSVERPDGSNFTLKIRSTKLEDSAMYFCASGEGQKNIQYFGAGTRLSVL.

The chain uses TRBV28 and TRBJ2-7, with a weak D call TRBD1 (6 bases). The CDR3 sequence is 15 residues long. The V gene's germline CDR1 is MDHEN and CDR2 SYDVKM. Trimming removed 5 bases at V and 2 bases at J, with 16 bases between. CDR3 loop: CASSTWGQTTYEQYF. CDR3 bases: TGTGCCAGCAGTACTTGGGGACAAACGACCTACGAGCAGTACTTC.

This clonotype was found many times. This sequence joins TRBV6-6 and TRBJ2-7, with D uncertain. Germline CDR1 is MNHNY and CDR2 is SVGAGI (reference sequence). Trimming removed 2 bases from V and 2 bases from J, with 7 bases in between. This CDR3 comprises 13 residues. The CDR3 nucleotides are TGTGCCAGCAGTTACCCGAACACCTACGAGCAGTACTTC. Translating gives CASSYPNTYEQYF.

This clonotype was detected a few times. The rearrangement links TRBV5-1 to TRBJ2-1; 9 nucleotides line up with TRBD2. Germline V gives CDR1 SGHRS, CDR2 YFSETQ. J was trimmed by 1 base and V by 1 base; bases with no gene match: 9. The CDR3 totals 18 residues. The CDR3 DNA follows: TGCGCCAGCAGCTTGTCCCGCGGGGGGGCCTTGTCCTACAATGAGCAGTTCTTC. Translating gives CASSLSRGGALSYNEQFF.

The chain uses TRBV6-5 and TRBJ2-3; D is possibly TRBD2 (5 bases). Looked up from germline, CDR1 is MNHEY and CDR2 is SVGAGI. There are 16 residues in the CDR3. V lost 2 bases to trimming and J lost 0 bases, with 12 bases between them. CDR3 nucleotides: TGTGCCAGCAGTTACGGCCGGAGGCCTAGCACAGATACGCAGTATTTT. Protein sequence: CASSYGRRPSTDTQYF.

The CDR3 coding sequence is TGTGCCAGCAGTGAATTTAGAGGGCGGGAGACCCAGTACTTC. It specifies CASSEFRGRETQYF. The rearrangement links TRBV25-1 to TRBJ2-5, with a weak D call TRBD2 (5 bases). This CDR3 comprises 14 residues. The ends were cut back, 1 base at V and 5 bases at J, with 11 bases in the middle. CDR1 and CDR2 from the germline V gene are MGHDK and SYGVNS.

The chain combines TRBV2 with TRBJ2-1; a weak D match, TRBD1 (5 bases). Germline-derived CDR1 and CDR2 are SNHLY and FYNNEI. The CDR3 covers 18 residues. V gave up 6 bases and J gave up 1 base, with 22 bases separating them. The DNA of the CDR3 is TGTGCCAGCAGACCGCCCGCGGACCTGGACAAATCCTACAATGAGCAGTTCTTC. Amino acid sequence: CASRPPADLDKSYNEQFF.

V usage is TRBV28 and J usage is TRBJ2-3, with 9 bases fitting TRBD1. The CDR3 contains 16 residues. Germline CDR1 is MDHEN and CDR2 is SYDVKM. J gave up 7 bases and V 5 bases, and 13 bases lay outside the gene matches. The CDR3 is CASSHRPGQGINTQYF. The CDR3 DNA sequence: TGTGCCAGCAGTCACCGACCGGGACAGGGTATTAATACGCAGTATTTT.

The gene calls are TRBV7-9 and TRBJ2-7, with D perhaps matching TRBD1 or TRBD2 (5 bases each). Trimming left V 3 bases short and J 2 bases short, with 14 bases between. The CDR3 totals 15 residues. Per the germline V gene, CDR1 is SEHNR and CDR2 is FQNEAQ (reference sequence). The CDR3 sequence is CASSLPGPSAYEQYF. CDR3 in DNA: TGTGCCAGCAGCTTGCCGGGACCCTCAGCCTACGAGCAGTACTTC.

This clonotype was found a few times. The chain recombines TRBV9 with TRBJ2-1; 9 nucleotides match TRBD1. The trim removed 4 bases at V and 12 bases at J, leaving 14 bases unmatched. CDR1 is SGDLS and CDR2 is YYNGEE in the germline V gene. The CDR3 is 15 residues long. CDR3 sequence (DNA): TGTGCCAGCAGCTTTGCCGGGACAGGGTCCCAAAGGCAGTTCTTC. It specifies CASSFAGTGSQRQFF.

In this sample, this clonotype turned up a few times. This chain connects TRBV2 to TRBJ2-1, with 8 bases lining up with TRBD2. This CDR3 is built from 16 residues. V shed 8 bases and J 0 bases; nucleotides not matched to a gene: 9. Germline-derived CDR1 and CDR2 are SNHLY and FYNNEI. The CDR3 is CASVGTRSFSYNEQFF. For the CDR3, the DNA is TGTGCCAGCGTAGGGACTAGGAGCTTCTCCTACAATGAGCAGTTCTTC.

Only a few counts were recorded for this clonotype. The genes are TRBV7-2 and TRBJ2-5; D is ambiguous. The CDR3 extends over 14 amino acids. Germline loops: CDR1 SGHTA, CDR2 FQGNSA. The V end lost 0 bases, the J end lost 3 bases, and 8 bases lay between the germline ends. CDR3 in amino acids: CASSLANSEETQYF. CDR3 coding DNA: TGTGCCAGCAGCTTAGCGAATTCAGAAGAGACCCAGTACTTC.

This clonotype occurred a few times. The V and J genes are TRBV12-3 or TRBV12-4 and TRBJ1-2; 9 nucleotides agree with TRBD1. V lost 6 bases to trimming and J lost 8 bases; unmatched junction nucleotides: 7. This CDR3 is built from 13 residues. CDR3 protein: CASSRDRVVGYTF. In DNA, the CDR3 is TGTGCCAGCAGCCGGGACAGGGTTGTCGGCTACACCTTC.

A few counts support this clonotype. The rearrangement uses TRBV6-2 or TRBV6-3 and TRBJ2-1; D might be TRBD2 (5 bases). The CDR3 totals 16 residues. In germline, CDR1 is MNHEY, CDR2 SVGEGT. The V end was cut by 6 bases, the J end by 3 bases, with 18 bases between. CDR3 in DNA: TGTGCCAGCAGCCTTAGCGCCTGGTCCCTCTACAATGAGCAGTTCTTC. Its translation: CASSLSAWSLYNEQFF.

The chain couples TRBV29-1 to TRBJ2-3, with no clear D. Trimming cost V 3 bases and J 0 bases, with 13 bases left between them. The CDR3 totals 15 residues. Germline CDR1 and CDR2: SQVTM and ANQGSEA. The CDR3 region is CSVERWVRSTDTQYF. CDR3 in DNA: TGCAGCGTTGAGAGGTGGGTTCGGAGCACAGATACGCAGTATTTT.

This clonotype turned up a few times. The chain is built from TRBV7-9 and TRBJ2-3; D gene uncertain. The V gene lost 6 bases and the J gene lost 6 bases, with 16 bases spanning the gap. Germline V gene lookup returns CDR1 SEHNR and CDR2 FQNEAQ (reference sequence). The CDR3 extends over 14 amino acids. The CDR3 nucleotides read TGTGCCAGCAGTCCATTTAACCGATACGATACGCAGTATTTT. Translating it yields CASSPFNRYDTQYF.

The gene calls are TRBV7-2 and TRBJ1-2; 9 bases line up with TRBD1. Trimming at V came to 1 base and at J to 3 bases, leaving 9 bases not matched to a gene. Germline V lookup: CDR1 SGHTA, CDR2 FQGNSA. This CDR3 has 17 amino acids. The DNA for the CDR3 is TGTGCCAGCAGCTTAGGGGGGAGTAGACAGGGGGACTATGGCTACACCTTC. Translation gives CASSLGGSRQGDYGYTF.

This clonotype was seen more than once but under ten times. The rearrangement uses TRBV3-1 and TRBJ2-3; 13 nucleotides align to TRBD2. The V gene's germline CDR1 is LGHDT and CDR2 YNNKEL (reference sequence). This CDR3 has 20 amino acids. The V segment lost 1 base and the J segment 1 base; nucleotides outside the gene matches: 11. CDR3 amino acids: CASSQASTSGRFLRTDTQYF. The CDR3 region has the DNA TGTGCCAGCAGCCAAGCCTCGACTAGCGGGAGGTTCCTTCGCACAGATACGCAGTATTTT.

The chain links TRBV5-6 to TRBJ1-4; D is ambiguous. V lost 0 bases and J 8 bases, leaving 11 bases between the germline ends. The CDR3 has 14 amino acids. Germline V gene lookup returns CDR1 SGHDT and CDR2 YYEEEE. DNA of the CDR3: TGTGCCAGCAGCTTGGCCGCACGGAGAGAAAAACTGTTTTTT. Protein: CASSLAARREKLFF. Based on the CDR3 plus reference TRBV5-6 and TRBJ1-4, the full variable domain is DAGVTQSPTHLIKTRGQQVTLRCSPKSGHDTVSWYQQALGQGPQFIFQYYEEEERQRGNFPDRFSGHQFPNYSSELNVNALLLGDSALYLCASSLAARREKLFFGSGTQLSVL.

This clonotype was picked up a small number of times. This chain links TRBV7-2 with TRBJ2-7; 11 nucleotides line up with TRBD2. This CDR3 spans 16 amino acids. Unmatched junction bases numbered 11, after V lost 5 bases and J lost 5 bases. Germline CDR1 is SGHTA and CDR2 is FQGNSA. CDR3 sequence reads: CASSQVASGRWDEQYF. The CDR3 coding sequence is TGTGCCAGCAGCCAAGTTGCTAGCGGGAGGTGGGACGAGCAGTACTTC.

This clonotype showed up just a few times. V and J are TRBV9 and TRBJ2-7; no firm D call. Trimming stripped 8 bases from V and 1 base from J, with 16 bases between. This CDR3 comprises 14 residues. In germline, CDR1 is SGDLS, CDR2 YYNGEE. CDR3 nucleotide sequence: TGTGCCAGAGCCGCAGCCAAGGAGTCCTACGAGCAGTACTTC. It translates to CARAAAKESYEQYF.

The chain combines TRBV10-3 with TRBJ2-2; 7 bases fit TRBD2. Losses at the gene ends were 8 bases for V and 6 bases for J; bases not matched to a gene: 9. CDR1 is ENHRY, CDR2 SYGVKD, per germline. The CDR3 consists of 14 residues. In nucleotides, the CDR3 is TGTGCCATCGCCCCCGGGGGGTTCGCCGGGGAGCTGTTTTTT. Translated, it gives CAIAPGGFAGELFF.